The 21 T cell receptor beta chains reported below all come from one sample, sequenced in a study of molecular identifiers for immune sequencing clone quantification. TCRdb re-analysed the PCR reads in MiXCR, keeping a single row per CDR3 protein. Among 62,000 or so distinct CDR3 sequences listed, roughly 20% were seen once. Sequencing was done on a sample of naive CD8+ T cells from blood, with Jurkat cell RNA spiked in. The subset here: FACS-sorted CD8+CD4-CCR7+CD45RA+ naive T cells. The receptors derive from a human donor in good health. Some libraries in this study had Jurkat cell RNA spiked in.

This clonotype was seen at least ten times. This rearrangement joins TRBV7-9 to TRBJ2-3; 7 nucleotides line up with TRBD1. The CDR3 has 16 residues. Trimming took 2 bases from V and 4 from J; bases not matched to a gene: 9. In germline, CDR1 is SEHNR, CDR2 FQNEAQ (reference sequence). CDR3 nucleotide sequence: TGTGCCAGCAGCTTAAGGGGGACAGTTTCCGCAGATACGCAGTATTTT. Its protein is CASSLRGTVSADTQYF.

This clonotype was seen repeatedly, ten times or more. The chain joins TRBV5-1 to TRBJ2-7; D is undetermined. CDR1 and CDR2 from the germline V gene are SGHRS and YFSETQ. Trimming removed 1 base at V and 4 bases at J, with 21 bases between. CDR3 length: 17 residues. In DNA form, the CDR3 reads TGCGCCAGCAGCTTGAGTTCTTTAGTAGATCGCTCGTACGAGCAGTACTTC. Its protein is CASSLSSLVDRSYEQYF.

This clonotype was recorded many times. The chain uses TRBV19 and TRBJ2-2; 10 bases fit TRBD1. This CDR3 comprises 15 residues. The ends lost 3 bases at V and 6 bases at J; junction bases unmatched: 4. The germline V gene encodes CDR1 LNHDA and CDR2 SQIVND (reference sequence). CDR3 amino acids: CASSIGTGEAGELFF. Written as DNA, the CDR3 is TGTGCCAGTAGTATTGGGACAGGGGAAGCCGGGGAGCTGTTTTTT.

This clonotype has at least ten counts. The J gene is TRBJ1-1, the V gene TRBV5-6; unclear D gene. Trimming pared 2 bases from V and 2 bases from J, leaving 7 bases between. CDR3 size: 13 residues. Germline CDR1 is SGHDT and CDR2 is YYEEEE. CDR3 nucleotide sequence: TGTGCCAGCAGCTTTGGAGCTAACACTGAAGCTTTCTTT. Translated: CASSFGANTEAFF. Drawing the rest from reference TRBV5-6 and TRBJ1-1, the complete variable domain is DAGVTQSPTHLIKTRGQQVTLRCSPKSGHDTVSWYQQALGQGPQFIFQYYEEEERQRGNFPDRFSGHQFPNYSSELNVNALLLGDSALYLCASSFGANTEAFFGQGTRLTVV.

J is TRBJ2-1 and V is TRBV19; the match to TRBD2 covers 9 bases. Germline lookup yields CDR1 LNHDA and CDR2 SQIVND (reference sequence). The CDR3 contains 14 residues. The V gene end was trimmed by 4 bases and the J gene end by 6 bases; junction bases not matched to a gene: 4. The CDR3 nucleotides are TGTGCCAGTAGTAGCGGGAGGGGAAGCAATGAGCAGTTCTTC. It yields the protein CASSSGRGSNEQFF.

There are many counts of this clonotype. CDR3 nucleotides: TGTGCCAGCAGCCCGAATTCCTACGAGCAGTACTTC. This codes for CASSPNSYEQYF. The chain recombines TRBV7-6 with TRBJ2-7; the D is unclear. CDR1 SGHVS and CDR2 FNYEAQ come from the germline V gene. V was clipped by 5 bases and J by 1 base, with 6 bases between them. The CDR3 has 12 amino acids.

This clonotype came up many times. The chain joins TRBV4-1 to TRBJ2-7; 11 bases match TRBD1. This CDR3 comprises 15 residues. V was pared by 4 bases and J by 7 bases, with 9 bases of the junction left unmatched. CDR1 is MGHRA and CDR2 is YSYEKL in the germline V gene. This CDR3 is CASSPHGQGASEQYF. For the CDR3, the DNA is TGCGCCAGCAGCCCGCACGGACAGGGGGCGAGTGAGCAGTACTTC.

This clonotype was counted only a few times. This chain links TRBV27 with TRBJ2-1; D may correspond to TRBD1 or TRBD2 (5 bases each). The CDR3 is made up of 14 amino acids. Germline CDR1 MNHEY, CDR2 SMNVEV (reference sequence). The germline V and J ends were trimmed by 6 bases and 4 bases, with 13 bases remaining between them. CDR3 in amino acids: CASSPGTTYNEQFF. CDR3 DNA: TGTGCCAGCAGCCCCGGGACGACTTACAATGAGCAGTTCTTC.

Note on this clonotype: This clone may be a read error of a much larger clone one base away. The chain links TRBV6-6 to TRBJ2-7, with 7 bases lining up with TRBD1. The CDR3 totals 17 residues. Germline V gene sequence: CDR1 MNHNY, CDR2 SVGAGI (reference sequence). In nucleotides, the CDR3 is TGTGCCGGCAGTTACTCCGCCGACAGGGTAAAAGTCTACGAGCAGTACTTC. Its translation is CAGSYSADRVKVYEQYF.

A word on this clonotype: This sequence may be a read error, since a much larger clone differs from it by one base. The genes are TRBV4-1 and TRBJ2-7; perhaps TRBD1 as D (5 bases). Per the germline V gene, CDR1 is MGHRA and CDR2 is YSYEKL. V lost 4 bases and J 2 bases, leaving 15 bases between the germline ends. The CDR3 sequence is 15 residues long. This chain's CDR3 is CASSRVARTPYEQYF. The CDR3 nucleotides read TGCGCCAGCAGCCGAGTTGCACGGACACCCTACGAGCAGTACTTC.

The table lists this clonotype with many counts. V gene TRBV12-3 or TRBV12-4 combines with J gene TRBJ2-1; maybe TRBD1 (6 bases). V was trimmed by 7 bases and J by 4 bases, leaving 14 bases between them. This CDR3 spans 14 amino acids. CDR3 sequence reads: CASTSRTEYNEQFF. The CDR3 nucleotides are TGTGCCAGCACCAGTAGGACAGAGTACAATGAGCAGTTCTTC.

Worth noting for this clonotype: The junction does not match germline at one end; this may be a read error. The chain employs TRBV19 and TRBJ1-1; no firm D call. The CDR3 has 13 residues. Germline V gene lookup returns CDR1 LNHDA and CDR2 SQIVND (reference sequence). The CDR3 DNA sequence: TGTGCCAGTGGTATAGTAGGAGGGTCTGAAGCTTTCTTT. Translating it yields CASGIVGGSEAFF.

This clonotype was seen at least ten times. CDR3 in amino acids: CASSLERGGRETQYF. Here the CDR3 DNA reads TGTGCCAGCAGCTTAGAGAGGGGGGGTCGTGAGACCCAGTACTTC. V usage is TRBV7-2 and J usage is TRBJ2-5; D might be TRBD2 (7 bases). The CDR3 spans 15 residues. V was clipped by 1 base and J by 5 bases, with 14 bases between them. Germline CDR1 SGHTA, CDR2 FQGNSA.

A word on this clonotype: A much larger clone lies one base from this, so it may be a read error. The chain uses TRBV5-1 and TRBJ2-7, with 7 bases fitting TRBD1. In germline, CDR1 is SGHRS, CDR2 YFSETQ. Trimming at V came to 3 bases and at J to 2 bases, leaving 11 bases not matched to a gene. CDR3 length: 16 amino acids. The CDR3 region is CASSSGLGTVAYEQYF. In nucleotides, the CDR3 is TGCGCCAGCAGCTCGGGCCTCGGGACAGTAGCCTACGAGCAGTACTTC.

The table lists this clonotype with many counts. CDR3 coding DNA: TGCGCCAGCAGCTTACGACAATTTCAGAGGAACACTGAAGCTTTCTTT. It is translated as CASSLRQFQRNTEAFF. This chain links TRBV5-1 with TRBJ1-1, with unresolved D. Germline assignment: CDR1 SGHRS and CDR2 YFSETQ. CDR3 length equals 16 residues. V shed 2 bases and J shed 1 base, with 15 bases lying between them.

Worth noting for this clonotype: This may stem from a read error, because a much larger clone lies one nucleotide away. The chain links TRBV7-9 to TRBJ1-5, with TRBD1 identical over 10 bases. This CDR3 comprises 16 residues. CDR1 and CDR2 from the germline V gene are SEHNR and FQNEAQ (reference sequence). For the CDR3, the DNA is TGTGCCAGCAGCCAAGGACAGGGGGATAGCAATCAGCCCCAGCGTTTT. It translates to CASSQGQGDSNQPQRF.

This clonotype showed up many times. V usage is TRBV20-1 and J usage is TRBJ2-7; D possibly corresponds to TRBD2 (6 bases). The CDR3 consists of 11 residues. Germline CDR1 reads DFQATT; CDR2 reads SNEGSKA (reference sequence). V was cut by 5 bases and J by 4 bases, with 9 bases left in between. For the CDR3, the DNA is TGCAGTGCTTGGGACTCGTACGAGCAGTACTTC. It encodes CSAWDSYEQYF.

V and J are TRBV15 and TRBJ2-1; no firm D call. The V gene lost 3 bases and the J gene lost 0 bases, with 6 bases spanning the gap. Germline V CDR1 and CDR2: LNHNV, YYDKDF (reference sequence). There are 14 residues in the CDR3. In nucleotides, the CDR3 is TGTGCCACCAGCAGCATGAGCTCCTACAATGAGCAGTTCTTC. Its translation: CATSSMSSYNEQFF.

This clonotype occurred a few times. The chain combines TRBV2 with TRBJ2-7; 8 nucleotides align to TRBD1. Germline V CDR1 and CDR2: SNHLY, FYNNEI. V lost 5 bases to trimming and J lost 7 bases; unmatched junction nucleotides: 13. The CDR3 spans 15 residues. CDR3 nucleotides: TGTGCCAGCAGTTCCACAGGGGGTACCTCCGAGGAGCAGTACTTC. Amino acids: CASSSTGGTSEEQYF.

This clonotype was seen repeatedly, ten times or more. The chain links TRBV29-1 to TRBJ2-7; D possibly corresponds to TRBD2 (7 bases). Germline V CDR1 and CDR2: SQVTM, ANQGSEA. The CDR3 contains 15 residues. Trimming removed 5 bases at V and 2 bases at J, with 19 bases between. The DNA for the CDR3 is TGCAGCGTTTCGTCCCGGGGGGCCCGTCCCTACGAGCAGTACTTC. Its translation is CSVSSRGARPYEQYF.

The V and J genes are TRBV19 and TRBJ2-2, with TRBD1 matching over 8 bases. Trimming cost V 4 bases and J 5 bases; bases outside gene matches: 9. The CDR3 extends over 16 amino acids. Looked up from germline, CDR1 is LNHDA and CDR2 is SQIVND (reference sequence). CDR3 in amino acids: CASSRRTGIDTGELFF. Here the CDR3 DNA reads TGTGCCAGTAGTAGACGGACAGGGATTGATACCGGGGAGCTGTTTTTT.